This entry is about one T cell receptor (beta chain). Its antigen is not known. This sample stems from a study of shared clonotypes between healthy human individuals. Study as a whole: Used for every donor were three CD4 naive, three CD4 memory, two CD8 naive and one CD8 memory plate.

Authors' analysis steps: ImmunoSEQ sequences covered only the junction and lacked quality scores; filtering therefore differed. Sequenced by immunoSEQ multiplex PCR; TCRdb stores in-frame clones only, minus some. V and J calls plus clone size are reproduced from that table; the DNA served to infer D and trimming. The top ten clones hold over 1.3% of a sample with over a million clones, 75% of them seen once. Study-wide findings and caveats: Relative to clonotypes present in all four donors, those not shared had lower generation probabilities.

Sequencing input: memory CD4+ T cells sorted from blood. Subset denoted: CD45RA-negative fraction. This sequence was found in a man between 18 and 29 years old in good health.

The CDR3 region is CASSLAGRGYTDTQYF. The CDR3 nucleotides are TGTGCCAGCAGCTTAGCGGGAAGGGGATACACAGATACGCAGTATTTT. The genes are TRBV11-2 and TRBJ2-3; perhaps D is TRBD1 or TRBD2 (5 bases each). V was cut by 1 base and J by 2 bases, with 13 bases left in between. The germline V gene encodes CDR1 SGHAT and CDR2 FQNNGV. The CDR3 is 16 residues long.